These 20 T cell receptor beta chains share one sample of origin, sequenced in a study of shared clonotypes between healthy human individuals. Generated by immunoSEQ multiplex PCR, the TCRdb table keeps only in-frame clones and is missing some. The data contain about 95,000 clones, about 68% of them singletons. The sequencing sample was made of memory CD8+ T cells sorted from blood. Noted subset: CD45RO+ cells pooled with CCR7-negative TemRA cells. These receptors all come from a man aged 25 to 45 in good health.

Details on this clone: At one end, the junction sequence differs from germline, possibly due to a read error. The chain employs TRBV5-5 and TRBJ2-3; D tentatively reads TRBD1 or TRBD2 (6 bases each). CDR1 and CDR2 (germline): SGHKS, YYEKEE (reference sequence). The CDR3 consists of 13 residues. The chain's CDR3 is CASSLGGVAGQFF. DNA for the CDR3: TGTGCCAGCAGCTTGGGCGGGGTAGCAGGACAGTTTTTT.

V and J are TRBV7-3 and TRBJ2-1; 7 bases agree with TRBD1. The CDR3 covers 14 residues. CDR1 and CDR2 from the germline V gene are SGHTA and FQGTGA. After removal of 6 bases from V and 0 bases from J, the junction contained 2 bases not matched to a gene. Written as DNA, the CDR3 is TGTGCCAGCAGGGGACAGAGCTCCTACAATGAGCAGTTCTTC. Amino acid sequence: CASRGQSSYNEQFF. Combining the CDR3 with reference TRBV7-3 and TRBJ2-1 gives the whole variable domain GAGVSQTPSNKVTEKGKYVELRCDPISGHTALYWYRQSLGQGPEFLIYFQGTGAADDSGLPNDRFFAVRPEGSVSTLKIQRTERGDSAVYLCASRGQSSYNEQFFGPGTRLTVL.

CDR3 in amino acids: CASSPGTPRDEQFF. CDR3 DNA sequence: TGTGCCAGCAGCCCCGGGACCCCGAGGGATGAGCAGTTCTTC. The chain has TRBV25-1 and TRBJ2-1, with D perhaps assigned TRBD1 or TRBD2 (5 bases each). The germline V gene has CDR1 MGHDK and CDR2 SYGVNS. The V gene lost 6 bases and the J gene lost 8 bases, with 17 bases spanning the gap. This CDR3 contains 14 residues.

This sequence joins TRBV21-1 and TRBJ2-5; no check of the table's D call, TRBD2, against the DNA was made. TRBV21-1 counts as a pseudogene. The CDR3 spans 18 residues. The CDR3 DNA sequence: TGTGCCAGCAGCAACCTATCGGCTAGCGGGTCAAAAAAAGAGACCCAGTACTTC. Translating it yields CASSNLSASGSKKETQYF.

This chain uses TRBV4-3 with TRBJ2-7; D is uncertain. Germline CDR1 LGHNA, CDR2 YSLEER. The V and J ends lost 0 bases and 0 bases respectively, with 9 bases between them. The CDR3 consists of 15 residues. In DNA form, the CDR3 reads TGCGCCAGCAGCCAAGAGACAAGTCACTCCTACGAGCAGTACTTC. Amino acid sequence: CASSQETSHSYEQYF.

The V call is TRBV30, the J call TRBJ1-3; D not certain. This CDR3 is 16 amino acids long. Between the trimmed V and J ends, which lost 1 base and 0 bases, there was a span of 13 bases. CDR1 and CDR2 from the germline V gene are GTSNPN and SVGIG (reference sequence). This CDR3 is CAWSGAGRSSGNTIYF. The DNA of the CDR3 is TGTGCCTGGAGTGGGGCAGGCCGGAGCTCTGGAAACACCATATATTTT.

Ten or more counts support this clone. The rearrangement uses TRBV27 and TRBJ2-1; D is ambiguous. V was clipped by 5 bases and J by 4 bases, with 3 bases between them. This CDR3 has 11 amino acids. In germline, CDR1 is MNHEY, CDR2 SMNVEV (reference sequence). The CDR3, as DNA: TGTGCCAGCAGTACTTACAATGAGCAGTTCTTC. This translates into CASSTYNEQFF.

The sample holds many counts of this clone. The chain is built from TRBV7-9 and TRBJ2-5, with 13 bases identical to TRBD2. CDR1 and CDR2 from the germline V gene are SEHNR and FQNEAQ (reference sequence). The CDR3 covers 16 residues. V trimming: 5 bases; J trimming: 3 bases; junction bases outside the gene matches: 6. In nucleotides, the CDR3 is TGTGCCAGCAGCCCCGGACTAGCGGGAGAGGAAGAGACCCAGTACTTC. The encoded protein is CASSPGLAGEEETQYF.

The chain is built from TRBV6-1 and TRBJ2-2; D is ambiguous. Germline CDR1 is MNHNS and CDR2 is SASEGT. V lost 10 bases and J 0 bases, leaving 9 bases between the germline ends. CDR3 size: 13 residues. The CDR3 coding sequence is TGTGCCAAAGAGGACCCGAACACCGGGGAGCTGTTTTTT. Translating it yields CAKEDPNTGELFF.

The rearrangement links TRBV6-5 to TRBJ2-7; TRBD2 is a possible D gene (6 bases). Germline V lookup: CDR1 MNHEY, CDR2 SVGAGI. The CDR3 loop spans 14 amino acids. V was trimmed by 2 bases and J by 5 bases, leaving 13 bases between them. DNA of the CDR3: TGTGCCAGCAGTTACAGGTCGCGGAGGGACGAGCAGTACTTC. Protein product: CASSYRSRRDEQYF.

This clone was detected only once. A much larger clone differs from this one at a single base, so this may be a read error. Other DNA sequences in the sample encode the same CDR3. The chain joins TRBV28 to TRBJ2-7; D unclear. CDR1 is MDHEN and CDR2 is SYDVKM in the germline V gene. The CDR3 is 11 amino acids. The CDR3 sequence is CASSLNYEQYF. DNA of the CDR3: TGTGCCAGCAGCCTCAACTACGAACAGTACTTC.

The genes are TRBV28 and TRBJ2-3; 7 bases fit TRBD2. V was clipped by 8 bases and J by 4 bases; unmatched bases: 12. This CDR3 is built from 15 residues. CDR1 and CDR2 from the germline V gene are MDHEN and SYDVKM. As DNA, the CDR3 is TGTGCCAGCCTGAGTGGCGGGAGTGTCCCAGATACGCAGTATTTT. Amino acid sequence: CASLSGGSVPDTQYF.

The rearrangement links TRBV25-1 to TRBJ2-1; D is perhaps TRBD2 (6 bases). V lost 5 bases and J lost 0, with 17 bases in between. The length of the CDR3 is 17 residues. Germline V lookup: CDR1 MGHDK, CDR2 SYGVNS. Written as DNA, the CDR3 is TGTGCCAGCAGTCAGAATGGCGGGGCGAGCTCCTACAATGAGCAGTTCTTC. Protein sequence: CASSQNGGASSYNEQFF. Looking up the rest from reference TRBV25-1 and TRBJ2-1 gives the full variable domain: EADIYQTPRYLVIGTGKKITLECSQTMGHDKMYWYQQDPGMELHLIHYSYGVNSTEKGDLSSESTVSRIRTEHFPLTLESARPSHTSQYLCASSQNGGASSYNEQFFGPGTRLTVL.

The chain links TRBV28 to TRBJ2-1, with D tentatively TRBD2 (5 bases). The germline V and J ends were trimmed by 7 bases and 9 bases, with 19 bases remaining between them. CDR3 size: 14 residues. Germline CDR1 is MDHEN and CDR2 is SYDVKM. In nucleotides, the CDR3 is TGTGCCAGCACCTTGATAGGCGGGCTGAGTGAGCAGTTCTTC. Residues: CASTLIGGLSEQFF.

The chain is built from TRBV15 and TRBJ1-2; 9 bases map to TRBD1. Per the germline V gene, CDR1 is LNHNV and CDR2 is YYDKDF (reference sequence). The J segment lost 8 bases and the V segment lost 4 bases, leaving 8 bases of the junction unmatched. CDR3 length: 14 amino acids. The CDR3 region has the DNA TGTGCCACCAGCACAGGACAGGGGTTGGAAGGCTACACCTTC. As protein: CATSTGQGLEGYTF.

The V gene is TRBV25-1, the J gene TRBJ2-1, with D uncertain. In germline, CDR1 is MGHDK, CDR2 SYGVNS. The CDR3 is made up of 15 amino acids. Trimming left V 4 bases short and J 0 bases short, with 10 bases between. Here the CDR3 reads CASSVNPSSYNEQFF. The CDR3 DNA sequence: TGTGCCAGCAGTGTTAACCCCAGCTCCTACAATGAGCAGTTCTTC.

The CDR3: CASSPPLGRDQETQYF. CDR3 bases: TGTGCCAGCAGCCCCCCCCTGGGAAGGGACCAAGAGACCCAGTACTTC. This rearrangement joins TRBV7-8 to TRBJ2-5; D not resolved. Trimming pared 5 bases from V and 0 bases from J, leaving 16 bases between. Looked up from germline, CDR1 is SGHVS and CDR2 is FQNEAQ. The CDR3 is made up of 16 amino acids.

This CDR3 is CASSGPRTSSYEQYF. In DNA form, the CDR3 reads TGTGCCAGCAGCGGACCACGGACTAGCTCCTACGAGCAGTACTTC. The chain is built from TRBV7-6 and TRBJ2-7, with 7 nucleotides matching TRBD2. The V gene end was trimmed by 5 bases and the J gene end by 0 bases; junction bases not matched to a gene: 7. Germline-derived CDR1 and CDR2 are SGHVS and FNYEAQ. This CDR3 is 15 amino acids long.

V usage is TRBV9 and J usage is TRBJ2-3; maybe TRBD2 (6 bases). The CDR3 spans 15 residues. Germline V gene sequence: CDR1 SGDLS, CDR2 YYNGEE. Trimming stripped 4 bases from V and 2 bases from J, with 14 bases between. The CDR3 DNA reads TGTGCCAGCAGCCCAACGGGACTTACCACAGATACGCAGTATTTT. Translation gives CASSPTGLTTDTQYF.

V is TRBV27 and J is TRBJ2-7; 8 bases map to TRBD2. The V gene end was trimmed by 6 bases and the J gene end by 2 bases; junction bases not matched to a gene: 9. This CDR3 spans 15 amino acids. The germline V gene encodes CDR1 MNHEY and CDR2 SMNVEV (reference sequence). CDR3 amino acids: CASRPSSGSAYEQYF. CDR3 bases: TGTGCCAGCAGACCAAGCAGCGGGAGCGCCTACGAGCAGTACTTC.